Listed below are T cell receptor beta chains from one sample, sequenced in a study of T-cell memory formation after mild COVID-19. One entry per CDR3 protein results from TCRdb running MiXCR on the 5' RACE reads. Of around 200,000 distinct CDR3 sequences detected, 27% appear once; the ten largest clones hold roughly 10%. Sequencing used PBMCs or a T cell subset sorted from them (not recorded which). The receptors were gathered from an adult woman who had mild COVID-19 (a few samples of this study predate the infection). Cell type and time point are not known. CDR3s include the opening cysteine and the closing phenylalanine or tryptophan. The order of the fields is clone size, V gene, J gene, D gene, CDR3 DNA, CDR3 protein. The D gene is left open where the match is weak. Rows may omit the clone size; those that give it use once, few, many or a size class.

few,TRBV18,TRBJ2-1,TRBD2,TGTGCCAGCTCACAACGGACTAGCGGATTCTACAATGAGCAGTTCTTC,CASSQRTSGFYNEQFF
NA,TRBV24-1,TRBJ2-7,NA,TGTGCCACCAGTGATTTGGCTATGAGGTGTGAGGGACCCTCCTACGAGCAGTACTTC,CATSDLAMRCEGPSYEQYF
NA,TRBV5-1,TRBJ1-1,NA,TGCGCCAGCAGCTTGCTGACGGGATTGGACACTGAAGCTTTCTTT,CASSLLTGLDTEAFF
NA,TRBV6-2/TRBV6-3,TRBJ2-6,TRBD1,TGTGCCAGCAGGTCCCCAGGGGGCTCTGGGGCCAACGTCCTGACTTTC,CASRSPGGSGANVLTF
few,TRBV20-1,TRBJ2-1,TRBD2,TGCAGTGCCCTCTATGGCGGGAGGGCGGTTGAGCAGTTCTTC,CSALYGGRAVEQFF
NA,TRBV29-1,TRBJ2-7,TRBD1,TGCAGCGTTGGGGAGCCCCGTAAAAGGACAGGGATATGGGAGCAGTACTTC,CSVGEPRKRTGIWEQYF
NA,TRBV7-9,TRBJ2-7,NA,TGTGCCAGCAGCCCCCGGGTAGGGACCTACGAGCAGTACTTC,CASSPRVGTYEQYF
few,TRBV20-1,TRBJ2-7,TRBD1,TGCAGTGCTAGGTCAGGGTTTCAGGGGGCGGCCTACGAGCAGTACTTC,CSARSGFQGAAYEQYF
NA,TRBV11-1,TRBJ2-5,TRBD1,TGTGCCAGCAGCTTAGGGGACAGGGGTGGAGAGACCCAGTACTTC,CASSLGDRGGETQYF
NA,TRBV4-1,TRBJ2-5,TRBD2,TGCGCCAGCAGCCAAGGAATGACTAGCGGGGAACAAGAGACCCAGTACTTC,CASSQGMTSGEQETQYF
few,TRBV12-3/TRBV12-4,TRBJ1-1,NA,TGTGCCAGCAGCCCAACGCCAGGGCCTTTGGGCACTGAAGCTTTCTTT,CASSPTPGPLGTEAFF
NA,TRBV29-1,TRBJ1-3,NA,TGCAGCGGGACAGTTTCTGGAAACACCATATATTTT,CSGTVSGNTIYF
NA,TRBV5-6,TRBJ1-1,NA,TGTGCCAGCAGCTGGGCCACAGAACTGAACACTGAAGCTTTCTTT,CASSWATELNTEAFF
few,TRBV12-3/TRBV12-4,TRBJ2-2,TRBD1,TGTGCCAGCAGGCAGCAGGGGGTGGGCACCGGGGAGCTGTTTTTT,CASRQQGVGTGELFF
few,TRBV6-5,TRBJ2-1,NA,TGTGCCAGCAGTTACTCTCAGGGTAGTGAGCAGTTCTTC,CASSYSQGSEQFF
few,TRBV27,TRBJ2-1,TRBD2,TGTGCCAGCAGTCCCCCTAGCGGGAGTACTTCCTACAATGAGCAGTTCTTC,CASSPPSGSTSYNEQFF
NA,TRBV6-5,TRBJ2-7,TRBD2,TGTGCCAGCAGTTCCACTCTCCCCGGGGGGGCGGCCCACGAGCAGTACTTC,CASSSTLPGGAAHEQYF
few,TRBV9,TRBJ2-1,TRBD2,TGTGCCAGCAGCACTAGCGGACTCTCCTACAATGAGCAGTTCTTC,CASSTSGLSYNEQFF
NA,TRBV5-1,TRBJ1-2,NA,TGCGCCAGCAGCTTGGCAGGGGAAGGATACTATGGCTACACCTTC,CASSLAGEGYYGYTF
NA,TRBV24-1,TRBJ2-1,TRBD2,TGTGCCACCAGTGTTAGCGGGGTCTACAATGAGCAGTTCTTC,CATSVSGVYNEQFF
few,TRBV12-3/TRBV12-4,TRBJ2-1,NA,TGTGCCAGCAGTTTATTTCATTATTCCTACAATGAGCAGTTCTTC,CASSLFHYSYNEQFF
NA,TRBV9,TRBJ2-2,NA,TGTGCCAGCAGCGCCGGTTTAGCCTCACCCGGGGAGCTGTTTTTT,CASSAGLASPGELFF
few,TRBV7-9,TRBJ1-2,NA,TGTGCCAGCAGCTTAGACGAGGGCTACACCTTC,CASSLDEGYTF
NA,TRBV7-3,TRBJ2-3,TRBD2,TGTGCCAGCAGCTTTCGGACTAGCGCCACGTCTGATACGCAGTATTTT,CASSFRTSATSDTQYF
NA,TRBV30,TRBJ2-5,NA,TGTGCCTGGAGGTGGGGGGTACAAGAGACCCAGTACTTC,CAWRWGVQETQYF
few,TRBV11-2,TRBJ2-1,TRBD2,TGTGCCAGCAGCCCCTTTAGCGGGGGGATATACAATGAGCAGTTCTTC,CASSPFSGGIYNEQFF
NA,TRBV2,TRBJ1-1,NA,TGTGCCAGTACTGGGGGGGGCATGAACACTGAAGCTTTCTTT,CASTGGGMNTEAFF
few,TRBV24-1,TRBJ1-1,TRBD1,TGTGCCACCAGTAACACAGGGGGCCGAGCTTTCTTT,CATSNTGGRAFF
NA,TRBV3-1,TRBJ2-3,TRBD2,TGTGCCAGCAGCCTTAGTATATTAGCGGGGACAGATACGCAGTATTTT,CASSLSILAGTDTQYF
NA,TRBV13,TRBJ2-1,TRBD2,TGTGCCAGCAGTAATAGCGGGGGTGCCTACAATGAGCAGTTCTTC,CASSNSGGAYNEQFF
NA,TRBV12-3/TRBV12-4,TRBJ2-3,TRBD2,TGTGCCAGCAGCCCAAGGGTAGCGGGGATCACAGATACGCAGTATTTT,CASSPRVAGITDTQYF
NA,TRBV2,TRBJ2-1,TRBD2,TGTGCCAGCACTGGGACTAGCGGGGGATTTTCCTACAATGAGCAGTTCTTC,CASTGTSGGFSYNEQFF
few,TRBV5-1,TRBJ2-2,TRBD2,TGCGCCAGCCGGGAGGACCCTTCGAACACCGGGGAGCTGTTTTTT,CASREDPSNTGELFF
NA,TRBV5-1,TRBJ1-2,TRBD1,TGCGCCAGCAGGACGTCCCGGGACAGGGGAGATGGCTACACCTTC,CASRTSRDRGDGYTF
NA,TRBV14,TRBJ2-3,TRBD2,TGTGCCAGCAATTCGAACGGGGGGGCCCCAGATACGCAGTATTTT,CASNSNGGAPDTQYF
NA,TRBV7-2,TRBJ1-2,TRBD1,TGTGCCAGCAGCTCATACCCCGGAACGACAGGGATAGAGGGCTACACCTTC,CASSSYPGTTGIEGYTF
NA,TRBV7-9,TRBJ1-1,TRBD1,TGTGCCAGCAGCCCGACAGGGGGCTCGGTGGCTTTCTTT,CASSPTGGSVAFF
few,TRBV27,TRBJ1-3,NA,TGTGCCAGCAGTTCTTCCTTCCTTGAAGGGGCCTACTCTGGAAACACCATATATTTT,CASSSSFLEGAYSGNTIYF
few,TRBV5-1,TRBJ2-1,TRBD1,TGCGCCAGCCGAGTGGGACAGGGGACGAATGAGCAGTTCTTC,CASRVGQGTNEQFF
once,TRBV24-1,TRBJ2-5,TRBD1,TGTGCCACCAGTGAGATGGGACAGGGTGACCAAGAGACCCAGTACTTC,CATSEMGQGDQETQYF
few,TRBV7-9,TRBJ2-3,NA,TGTGCCAGCAGCTTGAGGACGGTAAACACAGATACGCAGTATTTT,CASSLRTVNTDTQYF
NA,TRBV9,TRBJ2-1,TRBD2,TGTGCCAGCAGCCCTACCCTCGGACTAGCGGGAGGGCGGGATGAGCAGTTCTTC,CASSPTLGLAGGRDEQFF
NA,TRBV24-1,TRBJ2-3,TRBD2,TGTGCCACCACCCCTAGCGGAACAACAGATACGCAGTATTTT,CATTPSGTTDTQYF